This T cell receptor (beta chain) was profiled in a study of T cells after yellow fever vaccination. TCRdb re-derived calls from the 5' RACE reads in MiXCR, one entry per CDR3 protein. The sample comprises some 390,000 distinct CDR3 sequences, approximately 19% of which are singletons, and about a sixth rests with the top ten. Worth noting for this clonotype: Its target is not known.

The CDR3 spans 15 residues. Trimming removed 4 bases from V and 8 bases from J; junction bases left unmatched: 5. The germline V gene has CDR1 DFQATT and CDR2 SNEGSKA (reference sequence). Points from the study as a whole: Re-detected after boosting: most primary clones, 96% of CD4 and 80% to 90% of CD8. A limited proportion of clonotypes was detected within both the CD4 and CD8 compartments.

The chain carries TRBV20-1 and TRBJ2-1; 16 bases are a match to TRBD2. This TCR was recovered from a man aged 18 to 29 who received the YFV17D yellow fever vaccine. Material: PBMCs, obtained before the yellow fever booster vaccination. The DNA of the CDR3 is TGCAGTGCTACCGGCGGGACTAGCGGGGGGGATGAGCAGTTCTTC. Translation gives CSATGGTSGGDEQFF.